The entry that follows covers one T cell receptor (beta chain) sequence. Original analysis: Counts of nucleated cells, estimated from reference gene primer amplification, were obtained. The table came from immunoSEQ multiplex PCR; TCRdb's copy has only in-frame clones and leaves some out. V, J and clone size reflect that table, while D and trimming were determined from the DNA. Here the sample spans about 96,000 clones, about 90% being singletons. The CDR3 has 15 residues. Trimming took 4 bases from V and 8 from J; bases not matched to a gene: 10. Germline V gives CDR1 LNHDA, CDR2 SQIVND (reference sequence). The record originates from a study of blood T cell repertoires in COVID-19.

Specimen: peripheral blood. The rearrangement links TRBV19 to TRBJ1-1; TRBD1 aligns across 10 bases. The TCR sequence derives from a human donor with COVID-19, enrolled during active disease. The donor label of this sample is uncertain. CDR3 coding DNA: TGTGCCAGTAGTACACCGGGACAGGGGACCCCCGAAGCTTTCTTT. Protein sequence: CASSTPGQGTPEAFF.